This passage covers 15 T cell receptor beta chains from one sample sequenced in a study of blood T cell repertoires in COVID-19. Produced via immunoSEQ multiplex PCR; TCRdb's table is partial and in-frame only. Found here are fewer than 200,000 clones, approximately 80% of them singletons; the top ten hold 1.5%. The source material was peripheral blood. These receptors were obtained from a human donor in a cohort sampled during active COVID-19.

This chain connects TRBV18 to TRBJ2-7; 9 bases match TRBD1. After removal of 2 bases from V and 3 bases from J, the junction contained 14 bases not matched to a gene. Germline V gene data show CDR1 as KGHSH and CDR2 as LQKENI. This CDR3 region has 18 residues. CDR3 sequence (DNA): TGTGCCAGCTCACCAATTTTGGGACAGGGAAAGGTAAGCTACGAGCAGTACTTC. It codes for CASSPILGQGKVSYEQYF.

J is TRBJ2-1 and V is TRBV19; 7 bases map to TRBD1. The length of the CDR3 is 15 residues. Germline CDR1 LNHDA, CDR2 SQIVND (reference sequence). The V segment lost 10 bases and the J segment 7 bases; nucleotides outside the gene matches: 16. This chain's CDR3 is CATTSGGSTRNEQFF. The CDR3 DNA is TGTGCCACCACCTCAGGGGGAAGTACGAGGAATGAGCAGTTCTTC. Combining the CDR3 with reference TRBV19 and TRBJ2-1 gives the whole variable domain DGGITQSPKYLFRKEGQNVTLSCEQNLNHDAMYWYRQDPGQGLRLIYYSQIVNDFQKGDIAEGYSVSREKKESFPLTVTSAQKNPTAFYLCATTSGGSTRNEQFFGPGTRLTVL.

CDR3 sequence (DNA): TGTGCCAGCTCCCCGGGGGGGAACACCGGGGAGCTGTTTTTT. Its translation: CASSPGGNTGELFF. The chain uses TRBV11-3 and TRBJ2-2; TRBD2 agrees at 7 bases. Germline V gene lookup returns CDR1 SGHNT and CDR2 YENEEA. Trimming removed 8 bases from V and 1 base from J; junction bases left unmatched: 4. This CDR3 has 14 residues.

The chain has TRBV13 and TRBJ1-1; D call uncertain. The V end was cut by 5 bases, the J end by 3 bases, with 10 bases between. The CDR3 loop spans 13 amino acids. Germline CDR1 is PRHDT and CDR2 is FYEKMQ (reference sequence). This CDR3 is CASSQSLDTEAFF. CDR3 bases: TGTGCCAGCAGCCAAAGCCTGGACACTGAAGCTTTCTTT.

The J gene is TRBJ1-1, the V gene TRBV27; possible D gene TRBD1, 6 bases. In germline, CDR1 is MNHEY, CDR2 SMNVEV (reference sequence). The CDR3 is 14 amino acids. V was clipped by 5 bases and J by 1 base, with 11 bases between them. DNA of the CDR3: TGTGCCAGCAGTCCAACAGGGAGGAACACTGAAGCTTTCTTT. This encodes CASSPTGRNTEAFF.

In this sample, this clone turned up once. The genes are TRBV4-1 and TRBJ2-1; TRBD1 matches at 7 bases. Germline V gene data show CDR1 as MGHRA and CDR2 as YSYEKL. V was pared by 1 base and J by 10 bases, with 7 bases of the junction left unmatched. CDR3 length: 14 residues. The CDR3 reads CASSQARQGFEQFF. Here the CDR3 DNA reads TGCGCCAGCAGCCAAGCCCGACAGGGATTCGAGCAGTTCTTC.

The chain combines TRBV9 with TRBJ2-2; the D gene is possibly TRBD2 (7 bases). The CDR3 contains 16 residues. Germline CDR1 SGDLS, CDR2 YYNGEE. V lost 2 bases and J lost 4, with 15 bases in between. The CDR3 nucleotides are TGTGCCAGCAGCGTTCCCGGGGGGCGCGGCACCGGGGAGCTGTTTTTT. This sequence encodes CASSVPGGRGTGELFF.

This clone turned up a few times. Within the sample, other DNA sequences also encode this same CDR3. The chain is built from TRBV27 and TRBJ1-2; tentatively, D is TRBD1 (6 bases). V was clipped by 3 bases and J by 10 bases, with 12 bases between them. This CDR3 is built from 12 residues. CDR1 is MNHEY and CDR2 is SMNVEV in the germline V gene (reference sequence). In nucleotides, the CDR3 is TGTGCCAGCAGTTTGGGTGCAGGGGACTACACCTTC. Its protein is CASSLGAGDYTF.

This clone was counted once. This chain uses TRBV18 with TRBJ2-3; perhaps TRBD2 as D (6 bases). CDR3 size: 13 residues. Per germline, CDR1 KGHSH and CDR2 LQKENI. V was pared by 5 bases and J by 4 bases, with 10 bases between. CDR3 residues: CASSAGTPDTQYF. CDR3 sequence (DNA): TGTGCCAGCTCAGCGGGAACCCCAGATACGCAGTATTTT.

The V call is TRBV6-1, the J call TRBJ2-7, with 10 positions matching TRBD1. The length of the CDR3 is 13 residues. V lost 2 bases and J lost 7; bases outside the gene matches: 2. Germline-derived CDR1 and CDR2 are MNHNS and SASEGT. CDR3 DNA sequence: TGTGCCAGCAGTGAAACGGACAGGGGGGAGCAGTACTTC. This translates into CASSETDRGEQYF.

The chain carries TRBV28 and TRBJ2-7; TRBD1 might be the D (6 bases). This CDR3 region has 13 residues. V was clipped by 4 bases and J by 2 bases, with 9 bases between them. Germline CDR1 is MDHEN and CDR2 is SYDVKM. The CDR3 DNA is TGTGCCAGCAGTTCCGGACAGCCCTACGAGCAGTACTTC. Translation gives CASSSGQPYEQYF.

The V call is TRBV5-1, the J call TRBJ1-2; the D gene is possibly TRBD1 (6 bases). V lost 2 bases, J lost 6 bases, and 17 bases lay in between. CDR1 SGHRS and CDR2 YFSETQ come from the germline V gene. CDR3 length equals 15 residues. CDR3 sequence reads: CASSFRGQIADGYTF. CDR3 coding DNA: TGCGCCAGCAGCTTTAGGGGACAAATTGCGGATGGCTACACCTTC.

Only one count was recorded for this clone. The V gene is TRBV4-1, the J gene TRBJ2-7; possible D gene TRBD2, 6 bases. Germline V gives CDR1 MGHRA, CDR2 YSYEKL. The CDR3 runs to 13 residues. Deletions cut 1 base from V and 5 bases from J, with 9 bases between. The DNA of the CDR3 is TGCGCCAGCAGCCAAGCCAGGGAGGACGAGCAGTACTTC. Its protein is CASSQAREDEQYF.

The rearrangement links TRBV7-2 to TRBJ2-2, with 12 positions matching TRBD2. CDR3 length: 16 amino acids. CDR1 is SGHTA and CDR2 is FQGNSA in the germline V gene. V shed 4 bases and J 1 base; nucleotides not matched to a gene: 1. This CDR3 reads CASSSLAGGNTGELFF. The CDR3, as DNA: TGTGCCAGCAGCTCACTAGCGGGGGGGAACACCGGGGAGCTGTTTTTT.

This clone appeared once. The chain combines TRBV5-4 with TRBJ2-7; weak D call: TRBD1 (6 bases). Germline V gene lookup returns CDR1 SGHNT and CDR2 YYREEE (reference sequence). Trimming cost V 4 bases and J 3 bases, with 11 bases left between them. The CDR3 has 13 residues. This chain's CDR3 is CASSRRDIYEQYF. CDR3 DNA: TGTGCCAGCAGCCGCCGGGACATCTACGAGCAGTACTTC.